The entry that follows covers one TCR beta chain sequence. Its antigen is unknown. The CDR3 has 15 amino acids. Trimming took 7 bases from V and 9 from J; bases not matched to a gene: 8. The V gene's germline CDR1 is MNHEY and CDR2 SVGAGI. The source of the sample is a study of siplizumab effects on memory and regulatory T cells. TCR templates numbering 95,000 to 100,000 were assayed per sample. Assay: immunoSEQ multiplex PCR; the TCRdb copy retains only in-frame clones and omits some. The table shows some 120,000 clones, with 90% to 95% occurring only once. Study observations and caveats: Most proliferating CD4+ or CD8+ clones, roughly 75-95%, had no naive or memory assignment. Apparently more diverse than memory cells, naive T cells also seemed major alloresponse contributors.

The source of this sequence is a human donor in good health. The gene calls are TRBV6-5 and TRBJ2-1; 14 nucleotides match TRBD2. Material: non-Treg CD4+ T cells sorted from blood. The DNA of the CDR3 is TGTGCCAGCATCAAGACTAGCGGGGGGGCCGGTGAGCAGTTCTTC. Protein product: CASIKTSGGAGEQFF.